The source of this T cell receptor beta chain is a study of read filtering for tumor transcriptome and immune sequencing. Overall study: By R-ISS, stages I, II and III held approximately 8, 16 and 7 patients. Transcriptome libraries were built from DNase-treated RNA. Study-wide results and caveats: IR-seq and RNA-seq agreed better without single-read clonotypes. In IR-seq, single-read clonotypes were roughly 82% of clonotypes but around 3.2% of reads.

This library used about 400 ng RNA and molecular barcoded adaptors spanning alpha/delta and beta/gamma chains. TCRdb fed the reads into MiXCR, producing one record per CDR3 protein. The sample lists some 30,000 distinct CDR3 sequences, less than 20% occurring once. V was pared by 3 bases and J by 7 bases, with 17 bases between. CDR3 length: 15 amino acids. The germline V gene encodes CDR1 SGHNT and CDR2 YYREEE (reference sequence). Relative to its sample, this clonotype is medium-sized. Its antigen is unidentified. The genes are TRBV5-4 and TRBJ2-1, with a tentative D call TRBD2 (6 bases). The receptor comes from a donor at least 40 years old with multiple myeloma. The sequenced material came from a population of CD138-negative cells sorted from bone marrow. DNA of the CDR3: TGTGCCAGCAGCTCTCAGGGTTGGGACTTGAATGAGCAGTTCTTC. Its protein product is CASSSQGWDLNEQFF.